The entry below describes one T cell receptor beta chain. This sample is part of a study of OX40 agonist ivuxolimab in advanced cancers. In germline, CDR1 is MNHEY, CDR2 SMNVEV (reference sequence). V lost 7 bases, J lost 0 bases, and 19 bases lay in between. The CDR3 runs 16 residues. Repertoires were generated with immunoSEQ multiplex PCR, while TCRdb's copy carries only in-frame clones and drops some. Of roughly 70,000 clones listed, 85% are singletons. Specimen: CD4+ or CD8+ T cells sorted from blood, collected in a trial of the OX40 agonist ivuxolimab. This clonotype originated in an adult with an advanced solid tumor such as melanoma, head and neck, liver or kidney cancer. The chain has TRBV27 and TRBJ2-7, with D possibly matching TRBD1 (6 bases). This CDR3 is CASTLTGTISSYEQYF. CDR3 sequence (DNA): TGTGCCAGCACCTTAACAGGGACGATCAGCTCCTACGAGCAGTACTTC.